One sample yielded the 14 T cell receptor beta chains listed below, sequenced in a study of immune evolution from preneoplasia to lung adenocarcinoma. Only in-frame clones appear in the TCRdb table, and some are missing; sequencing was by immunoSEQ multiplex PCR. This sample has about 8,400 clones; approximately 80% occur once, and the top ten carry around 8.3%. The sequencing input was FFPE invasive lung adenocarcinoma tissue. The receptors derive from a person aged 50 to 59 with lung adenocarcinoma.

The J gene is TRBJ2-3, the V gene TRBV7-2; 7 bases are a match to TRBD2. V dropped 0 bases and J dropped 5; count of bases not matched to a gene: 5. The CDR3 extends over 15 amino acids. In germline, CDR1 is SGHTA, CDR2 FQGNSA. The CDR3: CASSLAIRGGDTQYF. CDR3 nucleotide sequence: TGTGCCAGCAGCTTAGCGATTCGCGGGGGAGATACGCAGTATTTT.

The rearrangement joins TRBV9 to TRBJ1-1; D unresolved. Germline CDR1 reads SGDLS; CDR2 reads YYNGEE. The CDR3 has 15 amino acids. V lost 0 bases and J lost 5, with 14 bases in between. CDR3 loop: CASSVGIGLRTEAFF. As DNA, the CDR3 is TGTGCCAGCAGCGTAGGAATAGGGTTAAGGACTGAAGCTTTCTTT.

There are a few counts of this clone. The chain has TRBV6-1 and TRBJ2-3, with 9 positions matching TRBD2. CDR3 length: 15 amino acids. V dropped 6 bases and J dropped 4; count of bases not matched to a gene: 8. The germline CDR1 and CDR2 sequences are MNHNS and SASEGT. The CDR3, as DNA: TGTGCCAGCAGGATAGCGGGGGCTGGGGCAGATACGCAGTATTTT. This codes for CASRIAGAGADTQYF.

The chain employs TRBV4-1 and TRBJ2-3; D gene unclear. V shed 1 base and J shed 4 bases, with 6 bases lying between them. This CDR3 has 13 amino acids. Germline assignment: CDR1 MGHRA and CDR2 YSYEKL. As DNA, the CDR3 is TGCGCCAGCAGCCAAGGGGTATCAGATACGCAGTATTTT. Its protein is CASSQGVSDTQYF.

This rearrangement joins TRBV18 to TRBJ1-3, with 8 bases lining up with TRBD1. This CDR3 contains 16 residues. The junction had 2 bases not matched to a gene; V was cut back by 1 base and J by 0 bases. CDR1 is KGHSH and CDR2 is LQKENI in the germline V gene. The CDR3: CASSPRDRNSGNTIYF. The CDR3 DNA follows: TGTGCCAGCTCACCACGGGACAGGAACTCTGGAAACACCATATATTTT.

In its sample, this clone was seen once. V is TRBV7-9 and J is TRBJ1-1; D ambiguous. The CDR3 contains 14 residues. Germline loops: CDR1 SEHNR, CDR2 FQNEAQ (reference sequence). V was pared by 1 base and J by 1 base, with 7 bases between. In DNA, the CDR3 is TGTGCCAGCAGCTTAGTATTGGGGAACACTGAAGCTTTCTTT. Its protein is CASSLVLGNTEAFF. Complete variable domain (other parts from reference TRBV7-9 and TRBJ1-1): DTGVSQNPRHKITKRGQNVTFRCDPISEHNRLYWYRQTLGQGPEFLTYFQNEAQLEKSRLLSDRFSAERPKGSFSTLEIQRTEQGDSAMYLCASSLVLGNTEAFFGQGTRLTVV.

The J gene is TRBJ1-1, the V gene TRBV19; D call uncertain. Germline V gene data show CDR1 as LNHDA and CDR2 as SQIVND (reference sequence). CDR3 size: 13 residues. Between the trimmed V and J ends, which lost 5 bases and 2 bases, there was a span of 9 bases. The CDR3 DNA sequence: TGTGCCAGTAGTTGGACGGAAAACACTGAAGCTTTCTTT. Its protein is CASSWTENTEAFF.

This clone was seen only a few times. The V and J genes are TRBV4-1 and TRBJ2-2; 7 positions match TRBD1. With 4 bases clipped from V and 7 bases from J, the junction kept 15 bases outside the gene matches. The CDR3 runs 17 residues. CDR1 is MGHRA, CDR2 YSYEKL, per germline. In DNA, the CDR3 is TGCGCCAGCAGCCGGGATCGACAGGGAGATAGGGGCGGGGAGCTGTTTTTT. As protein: CASSRDRQGDRGGELFF.

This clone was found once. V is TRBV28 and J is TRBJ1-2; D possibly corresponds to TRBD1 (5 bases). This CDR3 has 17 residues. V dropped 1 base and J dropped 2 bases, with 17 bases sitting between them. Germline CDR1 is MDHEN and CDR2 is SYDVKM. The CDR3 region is CASSLFLNRGTNYGYTF. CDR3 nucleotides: TGTGCCAGCAGTTTATTTCTCAACAGAGGGACGAACTATGGCTACACCTTC.

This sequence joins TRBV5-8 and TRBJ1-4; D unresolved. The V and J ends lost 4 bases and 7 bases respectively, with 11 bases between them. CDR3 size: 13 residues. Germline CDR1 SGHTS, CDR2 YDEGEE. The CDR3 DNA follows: TGTGCCAGCAGCCGGTGGGCAGTTGAAAAACTGTTTTTT. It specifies CASSRWAVEKLFF. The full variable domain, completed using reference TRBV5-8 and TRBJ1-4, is EAGVTQSPTHLIKTRGQQATLRCSPISGHTSVYWYQQALGLGLQFLLWYDEGEERNRGNFPPRFSGRQFPNYSSELNVNALELEDSALYLCASSRWAVEKLFFGSGTQLSVL.

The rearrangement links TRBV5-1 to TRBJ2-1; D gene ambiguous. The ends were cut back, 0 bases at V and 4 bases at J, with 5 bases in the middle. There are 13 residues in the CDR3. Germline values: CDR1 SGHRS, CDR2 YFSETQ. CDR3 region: CASSLGLYNEQFF. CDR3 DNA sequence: TGCGCCAGCAGCTTGGGACTTTACAATGAGCAGTTCTTC.

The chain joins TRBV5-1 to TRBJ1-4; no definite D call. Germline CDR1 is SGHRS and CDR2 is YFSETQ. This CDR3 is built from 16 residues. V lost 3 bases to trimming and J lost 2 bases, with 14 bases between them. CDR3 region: CASSYAGAVTNEKLFF. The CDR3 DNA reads TGCGCCAGCAGCTACGCCGGCGCTGTCACTAATGAAAAACTGTTTTTT.

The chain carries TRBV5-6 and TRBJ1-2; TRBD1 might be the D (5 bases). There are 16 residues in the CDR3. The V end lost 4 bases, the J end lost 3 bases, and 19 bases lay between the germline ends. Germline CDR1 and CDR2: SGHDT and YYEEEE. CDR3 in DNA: TGTGCCAGCAGCCGCCCCGGGGGGGGTTACGACTATGGCTACACCTTC. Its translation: CASSRPGGGYDYGYTF.

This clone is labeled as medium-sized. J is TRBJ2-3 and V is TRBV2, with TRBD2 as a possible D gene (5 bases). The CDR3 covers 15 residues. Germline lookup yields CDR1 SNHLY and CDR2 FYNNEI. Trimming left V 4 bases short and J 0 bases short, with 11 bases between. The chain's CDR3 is CASSAGGLSTDTQYF. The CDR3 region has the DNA TGTGCCAGCAGTGCCGGCGGACTTAGCACAGATACGCAGTATTTT.